These 20 T cell receptor beta chains were all obtained from the same sample, sequenced in a study of early T cells in non-severe SARS-CoV-2 infection. Each CDR3 protein is one row after TCRdb ran MiXCR on the 5' RACE reads. The data show roughly 57,000 distinct CDR3 sequences, 13% seen once. The source was whole blood, collected at baseline. The receptors originated from an adult who was a healthcare worker with PCR-confirmed SARS-CoV-2 infection or an uninfected control (not recorded which).

By frequency in the sample, this clonotype is medium-sized (0.01 to 0.1%). The chain couples TRBV7-2 to TRBJ2-7; 9 bases line up with TRBD2. Trimming at V came to 5 bases and at J to 6 bases, leaving 11 bases not matched to a gene. There are 15 residues in the CDR3. Germline loops: CDR1 SGHTA, CDR2 FQGNSA. The CDR3 here is CASSERPLAGSEQYF. The CDR3 coding sequence is TGTGCCAGCAGCGAGAGGCCCCTAGCGGGATCCGAGCAGTACTTC.

This clonotype was counted between two and nine times. The chain carries TRBV21-1 and TRBJ2-2. TRBV21-1 is a recognized pseudogene. The CDR3 runs to 13 residues. CDR3 sequence: CASSETRAGELFF. CDR3 DNA: TGTGCCAGCAGCGAAACCAGAGCCGGGGAGCTGTTTTTT.

The sample holds a few counts of this clonotype. J is TRBJ1-1 and V is TRBV7-6, with TRBD1 matching over 7 bases. Germline assignment: CDR1 SGHVS and CDR2 FNYEAQ. The V and J ends lost 3 bases and 1 base, in that order; junction bases with no gene match: 5. The CDR3 extends over 15 amino acids. This CDR3 is CASSLTGSGNTEAFF. The CDR3 DNA reads as TGTGCCAGCAGCTTGACAGGGAGCGGGAACACTGAAGCTTTCTTT.

The J gene is TRBJ2-3, the V gene TRBV6-6; D remains unclear. Trimming pared 6 bases from V and 3 bases from J, leaving 7 bases between. In germline, CDR1 is MNHNY, CDR2 SVGAGI (reference sequence). The CDR3 loop spans 12 amino acids. This CDR3 is CASSKSTDTQYF. The CDR3 region has the DNA TGTGCCAGCAGCAAATCTACAGATACGCAGTATTTT.

This clonotype was picked up a small number of times. This chain joins TRBV28 and TRBJ2-2; possible D gene TRBD1, 5 bases. Looked up from germline, CDR1 is MDHEN and CDR2 is SYDVKM. The V gene lost 1 base and the J gene lost 4 bases, with 19 bases spanning the gap. The CDR3 runs 18 residues. DNA for the CDR3: TGTGCCAGCAGTTTATCCCTGTCCAGGGCCCGATTCACCGGGGAGCTGTTTTTT. Protein sequence: CASSLSLSRARFTGELFF. The full variable domain, its missing parts supplied by reference TRBV28 and TRBJ2-2, is DVKVTQSSRYLVKRTGEKVFLECVQDMDHENMFWYRQDPGLGLRLIYFSYDVKMKEKGDIPEGYSVSREKKERFSLILESASTNQTSMYLCASSLSLSRARFTGELFFGEGSRLTVL.

This clonotype showed up many times. The chain is built from TRBV14 and TRBJ1-2; the match to TRBD1 covers 8 bases. CDR3 length: 17 residues. Germline CDR1 SGHDN, CDR2 FVKESK. J gave up 6 bases and V 0 bases, and 12 bases lay outside the gene matches. The DNA of the CDR3 is TGTGCCAGCAGCCAAGATCGTTATCCAGGGGGCGAGCATGGCTACACCTTC. This gives the protein CASSQDRYPGGEHGYTF.

This clonotype was picked up a small number of times. The chain is built from TRBV7-9 and TRBJ2-7; D possibly corresponds to TRBD2 (5 bases). V was trimmed by 6 bases and J by 5 bases, leaving 11 bases between them. CDR1 is SEHNR and CDR2 is FQNEAQ in the germline V gene (reference sequence). The CDR3 is 12 residues long. The chain's CDR3 is CASSSTRNEQYF. The DNA for the CDR3 is TGTGCCAGCAGTTCCACTAGAAACGAGCAGTACTTC.

The chain joins TRBV7-2 to TRBJ2-1; 11 nucleotides align to TRBD1. Germline CDR1 reads SGHTA; CDR2 reads FQGNSA. J was trimmed by 9 bases and V by 5 bases; bases with no gene match: 6. The CDR3 totals 14 residues. CDR3 DNA sequence: TGTGCCAGCAGCCCGGACAGGGGGCGAGGTGAGCAGTTCTTC. Protein: CASSPDRGRGEQFF.

In its sample, this clonotype was seen a few times. This chain connects TRBV6-2 or TRBV6-3 to TRBJ2-1; D is perhaps TRBD1 or TRBD2 (5 bases each). From germline, CDR1 is MNHEY and CDR2 SVGEGT. The CDR3 spans 14 residues. Between the trimmed V and J ends, which lost 6 bases and 9 bases, there was a span of 18 bases. CDR3 DNA sequence: TGTGCCAGCAGACGGGGCGCGGTATGGGCTGAGCAGTTCTTC. Translating it yields CASRRGAVWAEQFF.

V gene TRBV19 combines with J gene TRBJ1-6; D is ambiguous. V dropped 6 bases and J dropped 6 bases, with 3 bases sitting between them. Germline V gene data show CDR1 as LNHDA and CDR2 as SQIVND (reference sequence). The CDR3 runs to 11 residues. The CDR3 region has the DNA TGTGCCAGTAGCCGTAATTCACCCCTCCACTTT. Translation gives CASSRNSPLHF.

This clonotype has at least ten counts. The chain recombines TRBV6-2 or TRBV6-3 with TRBJ2-3, with 10 bases fitting TRBD2. Germline CDR1 reads MNHEY; CDR2 reads SVGEGT. The V and J ends lost 2 bases and 1 base, in that order; junction bases with no gene match: 15. This CDR3 spans 20 amino acids. The CDR3 nucleotides are TGTGCCAGCAGTTACCCGCTGGGGCTAGCGGGAGAGAGTGGCACAGATACGCAGTATTTT. It translates to CASSYPLGLAGESGTDTQYF.

This clonotype was seen many times. The rearrangement uses TRBV20-1 and TRBJ1-4; the match to TRBD1 covers 9 bases. In germline, CDR1 is DFQATT, CDR2 SNEGSKA (reference sequence). Trimming at V came to 3 bases and at J to 3 bases, leaving 14 bases not matched to a gene. The length of the CDR3 is 18 residues. The DNA of the CDR3 is TGCAGTGCTAGGGGTCCCGGGACAGGGATGGATTCTAATGAAAAACTGTTTTTT. Protein sequence: CSARGPGTGMDSNEKLFF.

This clonotype was recorded a few times. The rearrangement links TRBV7-2 to TRBJ2-3; no clear D. From germline, CDR1 is SGHTA and CDR2 FQGNSA. Trimming took 0 bases from V and 3 from J, leaving 7 bases between them. The CDR3 has 14 residues. CDR3 sequence reads: CASSLAVWTDTQYF. The CDR3 DNA reads TGTGCCAGCAGCTTAGCGGTGTGGACAGATACGCAGTATTTT.

The chain links TRBV7-9 to TRBJ1-1, with 9 bases matching TRBD1. CDR3 length: 13 amino acids. The ends lost 5 bases at V and 10 bases at J; junction bases unmatched: 8. CDR1 and CDR2 (germline): SEHNR, FQNEAQ (reference sequence). The CDR3 region is CASSRLQGALAFF. CDR3 DNA: TGTGCCAGCAGCCGATTACAGGGGGCCCTAGCTTTCTTT.

This clonotype turned up a few times. This chain uses TRBV4-2 with TRBJ2-3; D is perhaps TRBD1 or TRBD2 (5 bases each). V lost 4 bases, J lost 2 bases, and 10 bases lay in between. The germline CDR1 and CDR2 sequences are LGHNA and YNFKEQ. This CDR3 spans 14 amino acids. This CDR3 is CASSRPGTTDTQYF. The CDR3 DNA sequence: TGTGCCAGCAGCCGACCGGGGACCACAGATACGCAGTATTTT.

The chain couples TRBV4-3 to TRBJ2-1, with 8 bases that match TRBD1. Germline V lookup: CDR1 LGHNA, CDR2 YSLEER. Trimming at V came to 8 bases and at J to 6 bases, leaving 6 bases not matched to a gene. The CDR3 totals 13 residues. CDR3 protein: CASRDRTSNEQFF. CDR3 bases: TGCGCCAGCCGGGACAGGACAAGCAATGAGCAGTTCTTC.

A few counts support this clonotype. V usage is TRBV20-1 and J usage is TRBJ2-6, with 7 bases lining up with TRBD1. V lost 6 bases and J lost 4; bases outside the gene matches: 6. This CDR3 is 14 amino acids long. The V gene's germline CDR1 is DFQATT and CDR2 SNEGSKA (reference sequence). The CDR3 DNA reads as TGCAGTGCCAAAACAGGGGTAGGGGCCAACGTCCTGACTTTC. Its protein is CSAKTGVGANVLTF.

This clonotype came up many times. The rearrangement links TRBV18 to TRBJ2-7; TRBD1 matches 7 bases. The length of the CDR3 is 14 residues. Germline trimming cut 8 bases from V and 2 bases from J; bases unmatched to any gene: 9. Germline CDR1 and CDR2: KGHSH and LQKENI. The DNA of the CDR3 is TGTGCCAGCACCGGACAGGCAACCCCCTACGAGCAGTACTTC. Protein sequence: CASTGQATPYEQYF. Combining the CDR3 with reference TRBV18 and TRBJ2-7 gives the whole variable domain NAGVMQNPRHLVRRRGQEARLRCSPMKGHSHVYWYRQLPEEGLKFMVYLQKENIIDESGMPKERFSAEFPKEGPSILRIQQVVRGDSAAYFCASTGQATPYEQYFGPGTRLTVT.

The V gene is TRBV29-1, the J gene TRBJ2-3; D is undetermined. V shed 1 base and J shed 2 bases, with 7 bases lying between them. The CDR3 runs to 13 residues. Germline V gene data show CDR1 as SQVTM and CDR2 as ANQGSEA. DNA of the CDR3: TGCAGCGTTGAAGTCAGGTACACAGATACGCAGTATTTT. It codes for CSVEVRYTDTQYF.

This clonotype was recorded a few times. The V call is TRBV10-3, the J call TRBJ1-1; no reliable D call. Trimming removed 2 bases from V and 4 bases from J, with 8 bases in between. CDR1 and CDR2 (germline): ENHRY, SYGVKD. This CDR3 is built from 13 residues. The CDR3 protein is CAISEGQSTEAFF. The CDR3 DNA is TGTGCCATCAGTGAGGGGCAGAGCACTGAAGCTTTCTTT.